The next 13 T cell receptor beta chains were all read from a single sample in a study of type 1 regulatory T cells. Their antigens remain unidentified. TCRdb reprocessed the reads via MiXCR and lists one record per CDR3 protein. The sample has roughly 46,000 distinct CDR3 sequences; roughly an eighth are singletons. Sequencing was done on a sample of cultured non-Tr1 T cells, either the whole culture or a sorted T cell fraction (not recorded which). These receptors were obtained from a human donor in good health.

This clonotype was observed at least ten times. This rearrangement joins TRBV29-1 to TRBJ1-2, with 8 bases matching TRBD1. V gave up 6 bases and J gave up 8 bases; unmatched junction bases: 5. This CDR3 region has 11 residues. Germline values: CDR1 SQVTM, CDR2 ANQGSEA. As DNA, the CDR3 is TGCAGCGTCGGGACAGGTCGGGGCTACACCTTC. Translated: CSVGTGRGYTF.

This clonotype came up many times. The chain has TRBV12-3 or TRBV12-4 and TRBJ2-3; D call uncertain. Deletions cut 1 base from V and 3 bases from J, with 14 bases between. The CDR3 runs to 16 residues. The CDR3 here is CASSLGLSTTTDTQYF. The CDR3 DNA is TGTGCCAGCAGTTTAGGGCTTTCTACCACAACAGATACGCAGTATTTT.

The chain employs TRBV29-1 and TRBJ2-3, with D hard to call. Trimming stripped 3 bases from V and 4 bases from J, with 17 bases between. The CDR3 covers 15 residues. The germline gives CDR1 SQVTM, CDR2 ANQGSEA. Written as DNA, the CDR3 is TGCAGCGTTGAGGCTCTCTTAAAGTCACCAGATACGCAGTATTTT. This encodes CSVEALLKSPDTQYF.

In its sample, this clonotype is medium-sized. The chain links TRBV6-2 or TRBV6-3 to TRBJ2-5, with D possibly called TRBD1 or TRBD2 (5 bases each). Germline CDR1 reads MNHEY; CDR2 reads SVGEGT. This CDR3 region has 14 residues. Deletions cut 7 bases from V and 5 bases from J, with 17 bases between. CDR3 sequence reads: CASTRDGMRETQYF. CDR3 in DNA: TGTGCCAGCACCCGGGACGGGATGAGGGAGACCCAGTACTTC.

This clonotype has a count of ten or more. This rearrangement joins TRBV29-1 to TRBJ1-5, with D possibly being TRBD1 (6 bases). With 4 bases removed from V and 7 bases from J, the gap between germline ends came to 14 bases. CDR3 length equals 13 residues. Germline values: CDR1 SQVTM, CDR2 ANQGSEA. The CDR3 bases are TGCAGCGTTGCCATGGACAGAGGACAGCCCCAGCATTTT. Encoded protein: CSVAMDRGQPQHF.

This clonotype was recorded a few times. The rearrangement uses TRBV5-1 and TRBJ2-7, with D unclear. CDR1 and CDR2 (germline): SGHRS, YFSETQ. Trimming shortened V by 3 bases and J by 4 bases, and 11 bases separated the two germline ends. CDR3 size: 13 residues. The CDR3 is CASSSGPMYEQYF. For the CDR3, the DNA is TGCGCCAGCAGCTCAGGACCAATGTACGAGCAGTACTTC.

V gene TRBV20-1 combines with J gene TRBJ2-3, with 8 bases identical to TRBD2. The CDR3 totals 14 residues. Germline V gene sequence: CDR1 DFQATT, CDR2 SNEGSKA (reference sequence). The trim removed 5 bases at V and 3 bases at J, leaving 7 bases unmatched. The CDR3 DNA sequence: TGCAGTGCTCCCTTAACTAGCGGAACAGATACGCAGTATTTT. It yields the protein CSAPLTSGTDTQYF.

The chain recombines TRBV20-1 with TRBJ1-5; D is perhaps TRBD1 (5 bases). V lost 3 bases and J 0 bases, leaving 12 bases between the germline ends. This CDR3 spans 15 amino acids. CDR1 DFQATT and CDR2 SNEGSKA come from the germline V gene (reference sequence). CDR3 nucleotide sequence: TGCAGTGCTAGGACAGATATATATAGCAATCAGCCCCAGCATTTT. Protein: CSARTDIYSNQPQHF.

The V and J genes are TRBV20-1 and TRBJ2-1, with D possibly being TRBD1 or TRBD2 (5 bases each). V dropped 4 bases and J dropped 2 bases, with 15 bases sitting between them. CDR1 DFQATT and CDR2 SNEGSKA come from the germline V gene (reference sequence). CDR3 size: 15 residues. The CDR3 DNA sequence: TGCAGTGCTACCGAATACGGGGCCACCTACAATGAGCAGTTCTTC. Protein product: CSATEYGATYNEQFF.

This clonotype showed up just a few times. This chain uses TRBV13 with TRBJ2-3; the D gene is possibly TRBD1 (5 bases). Germline values: CDR1 PRHDT, CDR2 FYEKMQ (reference sequence). The ends were cut back, 2 bases at V and 2 bases at J, with 11 bases in the middle. There are 15 residues in the CDR3. CDR3 in DNA: TGTGCCAGCAGCTTATTACAGGACCTCACAGATACGCAGTATTTT. It translates to CASSLLQDLTDTQYF.

The sample holds a few counts of this clonotype. This chain joins TRBV7-2 and TRBJ2-7; the D gene is possibly TRBD2 (5 bases). The V end lost 5 bases, the J end lost 2 bases, and 13 bases lay between the germline ends. The germline V gene has CDR1 SGHTA and CDR2 FQGNSA. This CDR3 has 14 residues. In nucleotides, the CDR3 is TGTGCCAGCAGCACCGGGATTAAGGCCTACGAGCAGTACTTC. This gives the protein CASSTGIKAYEQYF.

This clonotype showed up just a few times. This chain uses TRBV30 with TRBJ1-5; no reliable D call. The CDR3 contains 13 residues. Trimming stripped 0 bases from V and 4 bases from J, with 7 bases between. CDR1 and CDR2 from the germline V gene are GTSNPN and SVGIG (reference sequence). CDR3 in DNA: TGTGCCTGGAGTGTGCAGTCTAATCAGCCCCAGCATTTT. Protein sequence: CAWSVQSNQPQHF.

This chain joins TRBV4-2 and TRBJ1-4; D possibly corresponds to TRBD1 (6 bases). V lost 1 base and J lost 7, with 19 bases in between. This CDR3 region has 17 residues. Germline lookup yields CDR1 LGHNA and CDR2 YNFKEQ. CDR3 protein: CASSQASPRGAGEKLFF. The CDR3 DNA follows: TGTGCCAGCAGCCAAGCTTCTCCACGGGGGGCAGGTGAAAAACTGTTTTTT.